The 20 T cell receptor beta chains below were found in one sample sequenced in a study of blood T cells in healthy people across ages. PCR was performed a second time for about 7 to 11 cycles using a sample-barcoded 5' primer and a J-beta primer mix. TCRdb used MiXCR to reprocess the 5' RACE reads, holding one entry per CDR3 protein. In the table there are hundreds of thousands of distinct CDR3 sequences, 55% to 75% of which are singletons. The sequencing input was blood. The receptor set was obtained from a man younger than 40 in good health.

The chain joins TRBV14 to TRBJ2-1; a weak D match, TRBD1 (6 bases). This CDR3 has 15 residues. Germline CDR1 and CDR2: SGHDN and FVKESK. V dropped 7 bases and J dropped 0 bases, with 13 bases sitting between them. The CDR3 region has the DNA TGTGCCAGCACCCATAGGACAGACTCCTACAATGAGCAGTTCTTC. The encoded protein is CASTHRTDSYNEQFF.

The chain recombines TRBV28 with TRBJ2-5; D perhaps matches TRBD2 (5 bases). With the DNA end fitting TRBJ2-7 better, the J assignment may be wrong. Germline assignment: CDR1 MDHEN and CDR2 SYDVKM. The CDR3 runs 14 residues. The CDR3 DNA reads TGTGCCAGCATTGACGCCGGACTGAACTACGAGCAGTACTTC. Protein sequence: CASIDAGLNYEQYF.

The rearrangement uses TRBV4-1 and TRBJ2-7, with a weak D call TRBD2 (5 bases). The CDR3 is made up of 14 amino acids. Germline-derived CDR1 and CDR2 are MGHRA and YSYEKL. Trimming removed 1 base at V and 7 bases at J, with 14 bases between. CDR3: CASSQVGAAREQYF. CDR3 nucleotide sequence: TGCGCCAGCAGCCAAGTGGGAGCCGCACGAGAGCAGTACTTC.

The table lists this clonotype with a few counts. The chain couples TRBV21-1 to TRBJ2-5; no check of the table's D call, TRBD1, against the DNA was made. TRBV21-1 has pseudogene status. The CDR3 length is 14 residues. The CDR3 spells CASNTEKGQETQYF. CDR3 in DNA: TGTGCCAGCAACACGGAGAAGGGGCAAGAGACCCAGTACTTC.

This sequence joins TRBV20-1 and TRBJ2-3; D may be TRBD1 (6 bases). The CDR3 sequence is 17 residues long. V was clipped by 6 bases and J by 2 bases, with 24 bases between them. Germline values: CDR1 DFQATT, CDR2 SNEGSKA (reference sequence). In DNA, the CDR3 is TGCAGTGCCCCTCGCGCAGGGGCGACCCCTTTCACAGATACGCAGTATTTT. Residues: CSAPRAGATPFTDTQYF.

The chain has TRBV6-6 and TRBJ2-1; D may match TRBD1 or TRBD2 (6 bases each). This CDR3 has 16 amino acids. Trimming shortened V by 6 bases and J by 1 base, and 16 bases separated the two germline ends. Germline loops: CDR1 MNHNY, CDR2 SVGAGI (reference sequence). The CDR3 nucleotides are TGTGCCAGCAGAATTAGGGGCGGGACATCCTACAATGAGCAGTTCTTC. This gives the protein CASRIRGGTSYNEQFF.

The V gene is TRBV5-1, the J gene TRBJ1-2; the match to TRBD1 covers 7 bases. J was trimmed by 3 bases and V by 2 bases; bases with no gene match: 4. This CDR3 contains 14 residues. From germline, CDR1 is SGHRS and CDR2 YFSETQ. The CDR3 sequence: CASSFQGDDYGYTF. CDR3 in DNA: TGCGCCAGCAGCTTTCAGGGGGACGACTATGGCTACACCTTC.

CDR3: CASSLEGAHGYTF. The DNA of the CDR3 is TGTGCCAGCAGTTTAGAGGGGGCTCACGGCTACACCTTC. The V gene is TRBV28, the J gene TRBJ1-2; 7 nucleotides align to TRBD1. The CDR3 runs 13 residues. The trim removed 2 bases at V and 8 bases at J, leaving 5 bases unmatched. CDR1 MDHEN and CDR2 SYDVKM come from the germline V gene.

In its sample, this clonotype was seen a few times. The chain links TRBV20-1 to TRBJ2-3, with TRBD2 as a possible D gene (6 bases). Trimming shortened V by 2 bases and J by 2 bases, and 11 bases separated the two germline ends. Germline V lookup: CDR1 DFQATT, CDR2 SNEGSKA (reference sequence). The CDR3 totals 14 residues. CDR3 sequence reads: CSARKEGSTDTQYF. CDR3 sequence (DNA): TGCAGTGCTAGAAAGGAGGGCTCCACAGATACGCAGTATTTT.

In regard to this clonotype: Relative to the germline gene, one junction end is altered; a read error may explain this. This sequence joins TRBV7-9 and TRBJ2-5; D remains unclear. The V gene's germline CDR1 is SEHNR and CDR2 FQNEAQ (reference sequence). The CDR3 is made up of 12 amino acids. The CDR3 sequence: CSSSSKGETQYF. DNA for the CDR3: TGTTCCAGCAGCTCAAAAGGGGAGACCCAGTACTTC.

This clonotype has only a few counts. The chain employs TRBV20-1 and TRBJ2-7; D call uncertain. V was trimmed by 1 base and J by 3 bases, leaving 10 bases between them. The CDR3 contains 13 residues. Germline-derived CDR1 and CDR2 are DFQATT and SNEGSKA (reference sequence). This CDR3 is CSARGAMGYEQYF. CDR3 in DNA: TGCAGTGCTAGAGGAGCGATGGGCTACGAGCAGTACTTC.

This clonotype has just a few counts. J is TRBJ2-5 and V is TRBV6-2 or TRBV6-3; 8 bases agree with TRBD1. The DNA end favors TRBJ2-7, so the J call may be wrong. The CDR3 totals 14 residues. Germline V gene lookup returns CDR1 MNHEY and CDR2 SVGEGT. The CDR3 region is CASSYDPGGDEQYF. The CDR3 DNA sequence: TGTGCCAGCAGTTACGATCCAGGGGGCGACGAGCAGTACTTC.

CDR3 sequence: CASSPRTGGGEKLFF. The CDR3 DNA reads TGTGCCAGCAGCCCTAGGACAGGGGGCGGTGAAAAACTGTTTTTT. The rearrangement uses TRBV14 and TRBJ1-4; 11 bases fit TRBD1. CDR1 is SGHDN and CDR2 is FVKESK in the germline V gene. Trimming at V came to 4 bases and at J to 7 bases, leaving 5 bases not matched to a gene. There are 15 residues in the CDR3. Together with reference TRBV14 and TRBJ1-4, the CDR3 gives the full variable domain: EAGVTQFPSHSVIEKGQTVTLRCDPISGHDNLYWYRRVMGKEIKFLLHFVKESKQDESGMPNNRFLAERTGGTYSTLKVQPAELEDSGVYFCASSPRTGGGEKLFFGSGTQLSVL.

The DNA for the CDR3 is TGCAGTGCTAGGGCCGGGACCAACCCCTACAATGAGCAGTTCTTC. Protein: CSARAGTNPYNEQFF. The genes are TRBV20-1 and TRBJ2-1, with D possibly being TRBD1 or TRBD2 (5 bases each). Germline V gene data show CDR1 as DFQATT and CDR2 as SNEGSKA (reference sequence). Trimming stripped 3 bases from V and 2 bases from J, with 14 bases between. The CDR3 is 15 residues long.

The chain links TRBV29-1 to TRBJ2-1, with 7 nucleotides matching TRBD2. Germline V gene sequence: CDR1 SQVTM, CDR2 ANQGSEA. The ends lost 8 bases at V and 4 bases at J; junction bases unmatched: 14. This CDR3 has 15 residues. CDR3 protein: CSHSPGRRQYNEQFF. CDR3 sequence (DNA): TGCAGCCACTCTCCCGGGAGGCGGCAGTACAATGAGCAGTTCTTC.

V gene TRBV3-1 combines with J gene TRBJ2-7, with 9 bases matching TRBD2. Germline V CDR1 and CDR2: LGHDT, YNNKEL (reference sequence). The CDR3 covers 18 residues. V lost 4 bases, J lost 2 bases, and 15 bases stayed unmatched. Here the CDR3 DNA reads TGTGCCAGCAGCCGGACATCTGGGGGTAGCGGGGGCCCCTACGAGCAGTACTTC. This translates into CASSRTSGGSGGPYEQYF.

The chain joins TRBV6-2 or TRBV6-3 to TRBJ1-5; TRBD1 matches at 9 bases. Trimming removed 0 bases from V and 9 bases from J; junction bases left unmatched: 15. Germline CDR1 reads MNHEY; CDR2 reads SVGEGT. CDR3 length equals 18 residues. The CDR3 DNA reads TGTGCCAGCAGTTACTCGAAGCGACGGACAGGGGTCCTGTGGCCCCAGCATTTT. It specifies CASSYSKRRTGVLWPQHF.

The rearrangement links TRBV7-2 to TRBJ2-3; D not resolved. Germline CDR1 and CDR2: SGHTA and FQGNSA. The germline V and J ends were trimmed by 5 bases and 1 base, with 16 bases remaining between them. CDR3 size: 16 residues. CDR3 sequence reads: CASSASINPRTDTQYF. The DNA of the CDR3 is TGTGCCAGCAGCGCCTCGATTAACCCCCGCACAGATACGCAGTATTTT.

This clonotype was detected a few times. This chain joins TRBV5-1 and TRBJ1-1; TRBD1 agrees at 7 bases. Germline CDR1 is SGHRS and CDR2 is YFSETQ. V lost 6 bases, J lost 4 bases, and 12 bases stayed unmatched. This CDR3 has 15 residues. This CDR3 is CASTLTGTFSTEAFF. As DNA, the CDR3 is TGCGCCAGCACTTTGACAGGGACGTTTAGCACTGAAGCTTTCTTT.

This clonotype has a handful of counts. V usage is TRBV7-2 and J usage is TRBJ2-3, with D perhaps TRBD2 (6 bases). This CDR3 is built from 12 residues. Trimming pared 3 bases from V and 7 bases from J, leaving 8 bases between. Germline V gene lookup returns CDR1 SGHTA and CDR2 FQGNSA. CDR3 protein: CASSLGGNTQYF. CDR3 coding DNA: TGTGCCAGCAGCTTGGGCGGGAATACGCAGTATTTT.